Presented here are 20 T cell receptor beta chains from one specimen sequenced in a study of early T cells in non-severe SARS-CoV-2 infection (dated by TCRdb to the early 2020s). Library preparation used 5' RACE. The instrument was a NextSeq 500. TCRdb redid the processing of the public reads, applying fastp at Q25 and MiXCR, and retained in-frame beta chains. Rows with a matching CDR3 protein are joined into one entry that keeps the most common DNA and genes. Within this sample are 75,000 to 100,000 distinct CDR3 sequences, with around 15% of them counted one time only. The ten top clones hold approximately 9.9% of the sample. Sample: whole blood. Receptors were obtained from an adult who was a healthcare worker with PCR-confirmed SARS-CoV-2 infection or an uninfected control (not recorded which).

This clonotype was observed a few times. V is TRBV5-5 and J is TRBJ2-3, with D tentatively TRBD1 or TRBD2 (5 bases each). This CDR3 is 16 amino acids long. Germline values: CDR1 SGHKS, CDR2 YYEKEE (reference sequence). Trimming removed 9 bases at V and 0 bases at J, with 20 bases between. The chain's CDR3 is CATHPRGPQSTDTQYF. In nucleotides, the CDR3 is TGTGCCACCCACCCGAGGGGACCGCAAAGCACAGATACGCAGTATTTT.

This clonotype has ten or more counts. This chain links TRBV29-1 with TRBJ1-2; D gene unclear. Germline V gene sequence: CDR1 SQVTM, CDR2 ANQGSEA. Trimming took 4 bases from V and 2 from J, leaving 8 bases between them. The CDR3 is made up of 12 amino acids. CDR3 coding DNA: TGCAGCGTTGTAAACCAAAACTATGGCTACACCTTC. Protein: CSVVNQNYGYTF. The entire variable domain, with the rest obtained from reference TRBV29-1 and TRBJ1-2, is as follows: SAVISQKPSRDICQRGTSLTIQCQVDSQVTMMFWYRQQPGQSLTLIATANQGSEATYESGFVIDKFPISRPNLTFSTLTVSNMSPEDSSIYLCSVVNQNYGYTFGSGTRLTVV.

This clonotype was seen a few times. The chain is built from TRBV3-1 and TRBJ2-5; possible D gene TRBD2, 5 bases. The CDR3 totals 16 residues. Trimming took off 0 bases at V and 4 bases at J, with 15 bases between the two ends. CDR1 is LGHDT, CDR2 YNNKEL, per germline (reference sequence). The CDR3 DNA reads as TGTGCCAGCAGCCAAGACCATCTCCGGGGTAGAGAGACCCAGTACTTC. Its translation is CASSQDHLRGRETQYF.

In nucleotides, the CDR3 is TGTGCCAGCCAAGAAGGACACCTTCAGACCGGGGAGCTGTTTTTT. Protein sequence: CASQEGHLQTGELFF. This chain links TRBV2 with TRBJ2-2, with D perhaps TRBD1 (5 bases). The CDR3 spans 15 residues. Trimming pared 8 bases from V and 5 bases from J, leaving 18 bases between. CDR1 and CDR2 from the germline V gene are SNHLY and FYNNEI.

This chain uses TRBV6-4 with TRBJ2-2; possible D gene TRBD2, 5 bases. Trimming cost V 6 bases and J 0 bases, with 11 bases left between them. The length of the CDR3 is 15 residues. In germline, CDR1 is MRHNA, CDR2 SNTAGT. The CDR3 loop reads CASRQHGTNTGELFF. CDR3 DNA sequence: TGTGCCAGCAGACAACACGGGACGAACACCGGGGAGCTGTTTTTT.

This clonotype has ten or more counts. The chain combines TRBV3-1 with TRBJ1-6; tentatively, D is TRBD1 (5 bases). Germline CDR1 LGHDT, CDR2 YNNKEL (reference sequence). Trimming shortened V by 4 bases and J by 0 bases, and 16 bases separated the two germline ends. This CDR3 has 18 amino acids. The CDR3 nucleotides are TGTGCCAGCAGCCCCACTCGGGGGGGAGGCTCCTATAATTCACCCCTCCACTTT. Protein: CASSPTRGGGSYNSPLHF. Based on the CDR3 plus reference TRBV3-1 and TRBJ1-6, the full variable domain is DTAVSQTPKYLVTQMGNDKSIKCEQNLGHDTMYWYKQDSKKFLKIMFSYNNKELIINETVPNRFSPKSPDKAHLNLHINSLELGDSAVYFCASSPTRGGGSYNSPLHFGNGTRLTVT.

This clonotype appeared many times. The chain uses TRBV20-1 and TRBJ1-1, with D hard to call. V was pared by 6 bases and J by 1 base, with 15 bases between. Germline V CDR1 and CDR2: DFQATT, SNEGSKA (reference sequence). The CDR3 runs to 14 residues. CDR3 sequence: CSASRIARNTEAFF. CDR3 coding DNA: TGCAGTGCAAGCCGAATAGCACGGAACACTGAAGCTTTCTTT.

This clonotype has just a few counts. The chain links TRBV29-1 to TRBJ2-3; 10 bases agree with TRBD2. The CDR3 length is 16 residues. The germline gives CDR1 SQVTM, CDR2 ANQGSEA. V gave up 4 bases and J gave up 6 bases; unmatched junction bases: 13. CDR3 residues: CSVVAQLAGYTDTQYF. The CDR3 DNA follows: TGCAGCGTTGTCGCCCAACTAGCGGGGTATACGGATACGCAGTATTTT.

The V call is TRBV7-2, the J call TRBJ1-2; a possible D gene is TRBD1 (6 bases). Germline V lookup: CDR1 SGHTA, CDR2 FQGNSA. V was shortened by 7 bases and J by 5 bases, with 20 bases between the two germline ends. The CDR3 is 15 residues long. Here the CDR3 reads CASTKGQPSSYGYTF. In DNA, the CDR3 is TGTGCCAGCACCAAAGGACAGCCGAGCTCTTATGGCTACACCTTC.

The J gene is TRBJ2-3, the V gene TRBV12-3 or TRBV12-4; D call uncertain. The CDR3 sequence is 14 residues long. V lost 5 bases and J lost 0, with 9 bases in between. The CDR3 region is CASSPQASTDTQYF. The CDR3 DNA reads as TGTGCCAGCAGTCCGCAAGCTAGCACAGATACGCAGTATTTT.

The rearrangement joins TRBV7-2 to TRBJ1-5; 7 nucleotides match TRBD1. CDR1 SGHTA and CDR2 FQGNSA come from the germline V gene. CDR3 length: 16 amino acids. V shed 4 bases, J shed 2 bases, and the junction held 8 bases outside the gene matches. Here the CDR3 DNA reads TGTGCCAGCAGCTCATTCGGGACAGAAGGCAATCAGCCCCAGCATTTT. This translates into CASSSFGTEGNQPQHF.

The rearrangement joins TRBV5-1 to TRBJ1-1; unclear D gene. The CDR3 is 13 amino acids. Germline CDR1 is SGHRS and CDR2 is YFSETQ. The germline V and J ends were trimmed by 5 bases and 0 bases, with 8 bases remaining between them. CDR3 sequence (DNA): TGCGCCAGCAGTTCGGACGTGAACACTGAAGCTTTCTTT. Translating gives CASSSDVNTEAFF. Using reference TRBV5-1 and TRBJ1-1 for the parts outside the CDR3, the full variable domain is KAGVTQTPRYLIKTRGQQVTLSCSPISGHRSVSWYQQTPGQGLQFLFEYFSETQRNKGNFPGRFSGRQFSNSRSEMNVSTLELGDSALYLCASSSDVNTEAFFGQGTRLTVV.

This clonotype was counted only a few times. The V and J genes are TRBV28 and TRBJ1-2, with 10 bases that match TRBD1. This CDR3 contains 15 residues. J was trimmed by 4 bases and V by 5 bases; bases with no gene match: 7. From germline, CDR1 is MDHEN and CDR2 SYDVKM. The CDR3 DNA reads as TGTGCCAGCAGTGCTAGACAGGGGGCATTCTATGGCTACACCTTC. Encoded protein: CASSARQGAFYGYTF.

The chain recombines TRBV7-8 with TRBJ2-3; 9 nucleotides agree with TRBD1. The CDR3 totals 15 residues. CDR1 is SGHVS, CDR2 FQNEAQ, per germline. The ends lost 2 bases at V and 3 bases at J; junction bases unmatched: 3. CDR3 in amino acids: CASSLRDRATDTQYF. The CDR3 coding sequence is TGTGCCAGCAGCTTACGGGACAGGGCAACAGATACGCAGTATTTT.

The rearrangement links TRBV9 to TRBJ2-5; possibly TRBD2 for D (6 bases). Trimming left V 3 bases short and J 5 bases short, with 14 bases between. Per germline, CDR1 SGDLS and CDR2 YYNGEE. The CDR3 runs 14 residues. The CDR3 nucleotides read TGTGCCAGCAGCGCGGGACTGTCTGGCGAGACCCAGTACTTC. Translation: CASSAGLSGETQYF.

This clonotype was detected many times. At one end, the junction sequence differs from germline, possibly due to a read error. This sequence joins TRBV27 and TRBJ1-6; 7 nucleotides match TRBD1. This CDR3 spans 15 amino acids. The V gene's germline CDR1 is MNHEY and CDR2 SMNVEV (reference sequence). CDR3 nucleotide sequence: TGTGCCAGCAGTAGAAGGGGGCAGGATAATTCACCCCTCCATTTT. This encodes CASSRRGQDNSPLHF.

This chain uses TRBV6-2 or TRBV6-3 with TRBJ1-6; D gene uncertain. From germline, CDR1 is MNHEY and CDR2 SVGEGT. V lost 0 bases, J lost 11 bases, and 5 bases lay in between. The CDR3 spans 12 residues. CDR3 bases: TGTGCCAGCAGTTACTCCTTTCCACCCCTCCACTTT. It translates to CASSYSFPPLHF.

This clonotype was picked up many times. The chain employs TRBV12-3 or TRBV12-4 and TRBJ2-5; TRBD2 matches at 11 bases. The CDR3 runs to 14 residues. Losses at the gene ends were 6 bases for V and 7 bases for J; bases not matched to a gene: 7. CDR3 sequence: CASRLAGALRTQYF. In DNA form, the CDR3 reads TGTGCCAGCAGACTAGCGGGGGCCCTCAGGACCCAGTACTTC.

This clonotype has more than one count but fewer than ten. The rearrangement joins TRBV2 to TRBJ1-2; 9 nucleotides match TRBD1. This CDR3 has 13 residues. Germline-derived CDR1 and CDR2 are SNHLY and FYNNEI. V gave up 8 bases and J gave up 7 bases; unmatched junction bases: 8. CDR3 DNA sequence: TGTGCCAGCCTTCCGGACAGGGGAAGTGGCTACACCTTC. Translating it yields CASLPDRGSGYTF.

This chain uses TRBV7-3 with TRBJ2-5; 9 bases fit TRBD2. CDR3 length: 15 amino acids. Losses at the gene ends were 2 bases for V and 5 bases for J; bases not matched to a gene: 6. Germline CDR1 is SGHTA and CDR2 is FQGTGA. The CDR3 protein is CASSLGLAGIETQYF. CDR3 coding DNA: TGTGCCAGCAGCTTAGGCCTAGCGGGGATCGAGACCCAGTACTTC.